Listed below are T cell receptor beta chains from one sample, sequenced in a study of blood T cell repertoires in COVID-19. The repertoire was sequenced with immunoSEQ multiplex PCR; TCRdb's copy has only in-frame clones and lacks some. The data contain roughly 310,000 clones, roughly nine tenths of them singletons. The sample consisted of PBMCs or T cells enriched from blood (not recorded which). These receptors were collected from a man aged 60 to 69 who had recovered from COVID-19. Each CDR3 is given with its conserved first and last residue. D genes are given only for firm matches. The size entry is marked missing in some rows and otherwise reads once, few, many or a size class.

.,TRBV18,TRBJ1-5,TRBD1,TGTGCCAGCTCGGGGAACAGGGGGAAAAATCAGCCCCAGCATTTT,CASSGNRGKNQPQHF
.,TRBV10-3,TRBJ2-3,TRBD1,TGTGCCATCAGTGATAGGGGGCGGCAAGATACGCAGTATTTT,CAISDRGRQDTQYF
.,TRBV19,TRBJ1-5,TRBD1,TGTGCCAGTAGTATAGGACAGGGAAGGGGGTATAGCAATCAGCCCCAGCATTTT,CASSIGQGRGYSNQPQHF
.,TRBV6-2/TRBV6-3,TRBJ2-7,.,TGTGCCAGCAGCCTCGCGAGCCCCGCCGAGCAGTACTTC,CASSLASPAEQYF
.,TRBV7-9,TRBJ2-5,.,TGTGCCAGCAGCTCACACAGGGCCGGGGAGACCCAGTACTTC,CASSSHRAGETQYF
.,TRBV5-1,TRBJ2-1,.,TGCGCCAGCAGCTTGGATACGATAGGATGGGAGGATAATGAGCAGTTCTTC,CASSLDTIGWEDNEQFF
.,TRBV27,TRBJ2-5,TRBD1,TGTGCCAGCAAGCACCTATCCGGGACAGGGTACCAAGAGACCCAGTACTTC,CASKHLSGTGYQETQYF
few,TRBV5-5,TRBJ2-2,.,TGTGCCAGCAGCTTGGTAGTGGTCCACACCGGGGAGCTGTTTTTT,CASSLVVVHTGELFF
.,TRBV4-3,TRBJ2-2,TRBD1,TGCGCCAGCAGCCAAGTTCAGGGGGCTTTCGGGGAGCTGTTTTTT,CASSQVQGAFGELFF
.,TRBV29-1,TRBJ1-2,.,TGCAGCGTTGCCCGGGAGGGCTTTGGCTACACCTTC,CSVAREGFGYTF
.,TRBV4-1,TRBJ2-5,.,TGCGCCAGCAGCCAAGATCCAACAGGCGAAGAGACCCAGTACTTC,CASSQDPTGEETQYF
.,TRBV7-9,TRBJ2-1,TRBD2,TGTGCCAGCAGCTTAGTAGCGGGGGGCCTTGGTAATGAGCAGTTCTTC,CASSLVAGGLGNEQFF
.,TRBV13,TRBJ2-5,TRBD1,TGTGCCAGCAGCTCGCGGACAGGCCAAGAGACCCAGTACTTC,CASSSRTGQETQYF
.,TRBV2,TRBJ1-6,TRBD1,TGTGCCAGCTATCACAGGGGGGAATATAATTCACCCCTCCACTTT,CASYHRGEYNSPLHF
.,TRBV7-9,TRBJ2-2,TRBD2,TGTGCCAGCAGCAAGAGCGGGGGAGGGGCCGGGGAGCTGTTTTTT,CASSKSGGGAGELFF
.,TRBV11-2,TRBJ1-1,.,TGTGCCAGCAGCTTAGATCTCCCGAACACTGAAGCTTTCTTT,CASSLDLPNTEAFF
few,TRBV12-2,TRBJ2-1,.,TGTGCAAGTCGCTCTATCGACCGGGACAGGGTGTTCAATGAGCAGTTCTTC,CASRSIDRDRVFNEQFF
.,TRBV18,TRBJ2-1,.,TGTGCCAGCGGTAACAGGGAGAGCTCCTACAATGAGCAGTTCTTC,CASGNRESSYNEQFF
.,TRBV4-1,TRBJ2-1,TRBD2,TGCGCCAGCAGCCAAGTTCGGGGTAGCGGGTCCTACAATGAGCAGTTCTTC,CASSQVRGSGSYNEQFF
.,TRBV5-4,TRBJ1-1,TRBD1,TGTGCCAGCAGCCAAGCGGGACAGGGGGCTGAAGCTTTCTTT,CASSQAGQGAEAFF
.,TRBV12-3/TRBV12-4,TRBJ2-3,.,TGTGCCAGCAGTTTAGGTCGGACAGATACGCAGTATTTT,CASSLGRTDTQYF
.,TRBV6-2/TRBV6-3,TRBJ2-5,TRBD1,TGTGCCAGCAGTAGCCCGGGACAGGGAGGGGAGACCCAGTACTTC,CASSSPGQGGETQYF
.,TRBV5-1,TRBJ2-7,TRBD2,TGCGCCAGCAGTTCCGGGGGGATTTACGAGCAGTACTTC,CASSSGGIYEQYF
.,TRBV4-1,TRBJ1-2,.,TGCGCCAGCAGCCCGACAGTGAACTATGGCTACACCTTC,CASSPTVNYGYTF
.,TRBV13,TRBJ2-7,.,TGTGCCAGCAGGAAATATGGAGGCCGCTACGAGCAGTACTTC,CASRKYGGRYEQYF
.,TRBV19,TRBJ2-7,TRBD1,TGTGCCAGTAGTATGTACAGGGGGCTTGGCGGTGACTACGAGCAGTACTTC,CASSMYRGLGGDYEQYF
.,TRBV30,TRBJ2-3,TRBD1,TGTGCCTCAAGACAGGGGCCAGATACGCAGTATTTT,CASRQGPDTQYF
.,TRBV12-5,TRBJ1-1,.,TGTGCTAGTGGTTTCGGGAGGCTCACGGCTTTCTTT,CASGFGRLTAFF
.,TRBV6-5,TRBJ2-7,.,TGTGCCAGCAGTTACAAAAGGACAGTCAGGGGCGGCGAGCAGTACTTC,CASSYKRTVRGGEQYF